One and the same sample provided the 17 T cell receptor beta chains below, sequenced in a study of patients and donors after allogeneic stem cell transplantation. Via MiXCR, TCRdb re-called the RT-PCR reads, giving one row per CDR3 protein. The data hold roughly 940,000 distinct CDR3 sequences, with around 17% observed a single time. Sequencing was done on a sample of blood, either unsorted or a sorted T cell fraction (not recorded which). These receptors were collected from a human donor who was either an allogeneic HSCT recipient or a stem cell or donor lymphocyte infusion donor (not recorded which). It is not recorded whose cells these are; they may come from a transplant donor.

The chain links TRBV25-1 to TRBJ2-4, with D perhaps matching TRBD1 (7 bases). CDR1 is MGHDK and CDR2 is SYGVNS in the germline V gene. The CDR3 runs to 17 residues. V was trimmed by 0 bases and J by 0 bases, leaving 12 bases between them. CDR3 sequence reads: CASSEYGGGAAKNIQYF. The CDR3 DNA reads TGTGCCAGCAGTGAATATGGAGGGGGCGCAGCCAAAAACATTCAGTACTTC.

The chain carries TRBV20-1 and TRBJ1-3; D might be TRBD1 (5 bases). Germline lookup yields CDR1 DFQATT and CDR2 SNEGSKA (reference sequence). This CDR3 comprises 15 residues. With 0 bases removed from V and 3 bases from J, the gap between germline ends came to 12 bases. For the CDR3, the DNA is TGCAGTGCTAGAGATCGACAGAGAAATGGAAACACCATATATTTT. The encoded protein is CSARDRQRNGNTIYF.

This clonotype was picked up a small number of times. V is TRBV24-1 and J is TRBJ1-1, with 7 bases matching TRBD1. Germline CDR1 reads KGHDR; CDR2 reads SFDVKD. The CDR3 is made up of 14 amino acids. V trimming: 3 bases; J trimming: 5 bases; junction bases outside the gene matches: 5. This CDR3 reads CATSDGTDGTEAFF. Written as DNA, the CDR3 is TGTGCCACCAGTGATGGGACAGATGGGACTGAAGCTTTCTTT.

CDR3 bases: TGTGCCAGCAGCTCCCCAGGACTAGCGGGGGGCCTTAATGAGCAGTTCTTC. This encodes CASSSPGLAGGLNEQFF. V is TRBV7-2 and J is TRBJ2-1, with 14 bases fitting TRBD2. Germline assignment: CDR1 SGHTA and CDR2 FQGNSA. This CDR3 contains 17 residues. The junction had 9 bases not matched to a gene; V was cut back by 4 bases and J by 7 bases.

The chain joins TRBV12-3 or TRBV12-4 to TRBJ2-3; the D gene is possibly TRBD1 (6 bases). This CDR3 spans 14 amino acids. V was pared by 8 bases and J by 3 bases, with 15 bases between. The chain's CDR3 is CASGGPILTDTQYF. The CDR3 nucleotides are TGTGCCAGCGGGGGCCCTATTTTGACAGATACGCAGTATTTT.

This clonotype was seen a few times. This sequence joins TRBV20-1 and TRBJ1-2, with a weak D call TRBD1 (6 bases). Trimming removed 1 base at V and 3 bases at J, with 9 bases between. Looked up from germline, CDR1 is DFQATT and CDR2 is SNEGSKA (reference sequence). The CDR3 consists of 13 residues. As DNA, the CDR3 is TGCAGTGCTAGAGCCAGGGGTTACTATGGCTACACCTTC. This sequence encodes CSARARGYYGYTF.

J is TRBJ2-3 and V is TRBV7-2; D unresolved. The ends were cut back, 5 bases at V and 6 bases at J, with 21 bases in the middle. This CDR3 comprises 16 residues. Germline V gene lookup returns CDR1 SGHTA and CDR2 FQGNSA. The CDR3 coding sequence is TGTGCCAGCAGCCGAAGGTCGGCTAGTTTACCGGATACGCAGTATTTT. It is translated as CASSRRSASLPDTQYF. Using reference TRBV7-2 and TRBJ2-3 for the parts outside the CDR3, the full variable domain is GAGVSQSPSNKVTEKGKDVELRCDPISGHTALYWYRQSLGQGLEFLIYFQGNSAPDKSGLPSDRFSAERTGGSVSTLTIQRTQQEDSAVYLCASSRRSASLPDTQYFGPGTRLTVL.

The chain couples TRBV20-1 to TRBJ2-6, with 7 bases that match TRBD1. V was pared by 6 bases and J by 1 base, with 3 bases of the junction left unmatched. The CDR3 is 14 amino acids. The germline V gene encodes CDR1 DFQATT and CDR2 SNEGSKA (reference sequence). The CDR3 sequence: CSADRDSGANVLTF. CDR3 DNA sequence: TGCAGTGCAGACAGGGATTCTGGGGCCAACGTCCTGACTTTC.

This clonotype was recorded a few times. The CDR3 reads CASSQVGQGAGGYTF. The CDR3 region has the DNA TGTGCCAGCAGCCAAGTGGGACAGGGGGCAGGAGGCTACACCTTC. J is TRBJ1-2 and V is TRBV3-1; 12 bases are a match to TRBD1. The V segment lost 1 base and the J segment 8 bases; nucleotides outside the gene matches: 5. Germline CDR1 LGHDT, CDR2 YNNKEL (reference sequence). CDR3 length: 15 amino acids.

The J gene is TRBJ2-7, the V gene TRBV14; TRBD1 matches 7 bases. V shed 4 bases and J 4 bases; nucleotides not matched to a gene: 10. The CDR3 length is 15 residues. Germline V gene data show CDR1 as SGHDN and CDR2 as FVKESK. The CDR3 region has the DNA TGTGCCAGCAGCCTTTCCGGGACAGCTGATTACGAGCAGTACTTC. Translated: CASSLSGTADYEQYF.

This clonotype showed up just a few times. The chain couples TRBV6-5 to TRBJ2-5; TRBD2 matches 10 bases. This CDR3 comprises 17 residues. The V and J ends lost 4 bases and 1 base, in that order; junction bases with no gene match: 9. CDR1 and CDR2 (germline): MNHEY, SVGAGI. CDR3 region: CASSLASGRMGQETQYF. CDR3 coding DNA: TGTGCCAGCAGTTTAGCTAGCGGGAGAATGGGCCAAGAGACCCAGTACTTC.

This clonotype has only a few counts. The chain has TRBV7-6 and TRBJ1-1; 7 positions agree with TRBD1. The CDR3 is 15 residues long. The germline CDR1 and CDR2 sequences are SGHVS and FNYEAQ. Germline trimming cut 5 bases from V and 1 base from J; bases unmatched to any gene: 7. As DNA, the CDR3 is TGTGCCAGCAGCCAGTACAGGGGACGGAACACTGAAGCTTTCTTT. Amino acids: CASSQYRGRNTEAFF.

V usage is TRBV30 and J usage is TRBJ2-5; D is undetermined. CDR1 and CDR2 from the germline V gene are GTSNPN and SVGIG (reference sequence). This CDR3 is built from 12 residues. V shed 0 bases and J shed 1 base, with 3 bases lying between them. The CDR3 here is CAWSVVQETQYF. Written as DNA, the CDR3 is TGTGCCTGGAGTGTAGTCCAAGAGACCCAGTACTTC.

This sequence joins TRBV12-3 or TRBV12-4 and TRBJ2-5; D unresolved. V shed 4 bases and J shed 0 bases, with 6 bases lying between them. The CDR3 sequence is 13 residues long. In nucleotides, the CDR3 is TGTGCCAGCAGTTGGGCGGACCAAGAGACCCAGTACTTC. This sequence encodes CASSWADQETQYF.

This clonotype was recorded a few times. The chain links TRBV3-1 to TRBJ2-5; no definite D call. Deletions cut 4 bases from V and 4 bases from J, with 7 bases between. Germline V lookup: CDR1 LGHDT, CDR2 YNNKEL (reference sequence). CDR3 length: 12 residues. The CDR3 DNA sequence: TGTGCCAGCAGCCTATATGTAGAGACCCAGTACTTC. The encoded protein is CASSLYVETQYF.

V usage is TRBV20-1 and J usage is TRBJ1-4, with D possibly TRBD1 on 5 matching bases. The V end was cut by 6 bases, the J end by 6 bases, with 17 bases between. The length of the CDR3 is 14 residues. Germline CDR1 is DFQATT and CDR2 is SNEGSKA (reference sequence). The CDR3 bases are TGCAGTGCCACCGGTCGGGGGTTACATGAAAAACTGTTTTTT. It encodes CSATGRGLHEKLFF.

This chain joins TRBV5-4 and TRBJ2-5, with D unclear. The CDR3 consists of 13 residues. CDR1 is SGHNT, CDR2 YYREEE, per germline (reference sequence). V was trimmed by 0 bases and J by 5 bases, leaving 8 bases between them. CDR3 protein: CASSLGEIETQYF. The CDR3 region has the DNA TGTGCCAGCAGCTTGGGCGAGATTGAGACCCAGTACTTC.